What follows are 30 T cell receptor beta chains derived from one specimen sequenced in a study of blood T cell repertoires in COVID-19. Using immunoSEQ multiplex PCR, the repertoire was profiled, and TCRdb retains in-frame clones only, with some absent. The sample has tens of thousands of clones, roughly 75% seen once. Sequenced input: peripheral blood. These receptor sequences come from a man between 60 and 75 years old with COVID-19, enrolled during active disease.

CDR3 region: CASTGTPDEQFF. Written as DNA, the CDR3 is TGTGCCAGCACCGGGACTCCGGACGAGCAGTTCTTC. The chain couples TRBV2 to TRBJ2-1; D possibly corresponds to TRBD2 (6 bases). This CDR3 comprises 12 residues. V gave up 7 bases and J gave up 10 bases, with 14 bases separating them. The germline V gene encodes CDR1 SNHLY and CDR2 FYNNEI. Supplemented by reference TRBV2 and TRBJ2-1, the full variable domain reads EPEVTQTPSHQVTQMGQEVILRCVPISNHLYFYWYRQILGQKVEFLVSFYNNEISEKSEIFDDQFSVERPDGSNFTLKIRSTKLEDSAMYFCASTGTPDEQFFGPGTRLTVL.

This chain connects TRBV6-5 to TRBJ1-2, with D perhaps TRBD1 (6 bases). Germline V CDR1 and CDR2: MNHEY, SVGAGI. Trimming pared 6 bases from V and 8 bases from J, leaving 13 bases between. This CDR3 has 12 amino acids. The CDR3 reads CASSLSGDGYTF. CDR3 DNA sequence: TGTGCCAGCAGCTTGTCAGGGGACGGCTACACCTTC.

This chain uses TRBV7-6 with TRBJ2-6; possible D gene TRBD2, 6 bases. From germline, CDR1 is SGHVS and CDR2 FNYEAQ. The CDR3 consists of 17 residues. Trimming cost V 11 bases and J 0 bases, with 20 bases left between them. CDR3: CAVKTSSPISGANVLTF. The CDR3 DNA is TGTGCCGTAAAGACTAGTTCCCCCATCTCTGGGGCCAACGTCCTGACTTTC.

V is TRBV2 and J is TRBJ1-6, with D perhaps TRBD1 (6 bases). The CDR3 consists of 15 residues. Trimming shortened V by 7 bases and J by 0 bases, and 10 bases separated the two germline ends. The germline V gene encodes CDR1 SNHLY and CDR2 FYNNEI. The CDR3 region is CASKGESSYNSPLHF. For the CDR3, the DNA is TGTGCCAGCAAGGGGGAAAGCTCCTATAATTCACCCCTCCACTTT.

V is TRBV30 and J is TRBJ2-3; TRBD1 agrees at 10 bases. Germline values: CDR1 GTSNPN, CDR2 SVGIG (reference sequence). V lost 0 bases and J lost 4; bases outside the gene matches: 7. The CDR3 covers 16 residues. This CDR3 reads CAWSVWDRGRADTQYF. CDR3 nucleotides: TGTGCCTGGAGTGTTTGGGACAGGGGCCGGGCAGATACGCAGTATTTT.

This chain joins TRBV2 and TRBJ2-3; 10 bases match TRBD2. CDR3 length equals 14 residues. V shed 8 bases and J 2 bases; nucleotides not matched to a gene: 4. From germline, CDR1 is SNHLY and CDR2 FYNNEI. The DNA of the CDR3 is TGTGCCAGCGAGCGGGGGGGGGCCACAGATACGCAGTATTTT. It translates to CASERGGATDTQYF.

V is TRBV6-5 and J is TRBJ1-4; 10 bases align to TRBD1. This CDR3 contains 14 residues. J was trimmed by 7 bases and V by 6 bases; bases with no gene match: 5. Germline CDR1 and CDR2: MNHEY and SVGAGI. The CDR3 loop is CASSPGQGIEKLFF. The CDR3 nucleotides read TGTGCCAGCAGCCCGGGACAGGGGATTGAAAAACTGTTTTTT.

This chain connects TRBV24-1 to TRBJ1-5; 7 bases line up with TRBD1. The trim removed 4 bases at V and 3 bases at J, leaving 5 bases unmatched. CDR3 length: 15 amino acids. The germline V gene has CDR1 KGHDR and CDR2 SFDVKD. The CDR3 here is CATSDPQGTNQPQHF. The CDR3 region has the DNA TGTGCCACCAGTGACCCACAGGGGACCAATCAGCCCCAGCATTTT.

The chain uses TRBV10-1 and TRBJ2-3; tentative D call: TRBD2 (6 bases). Germline V gene lookup returns CDR1 WNHNN and CDR2 SYGVQD (reference sequence). The CDR3 is 13 residues long. Trimming stripped 0 bases from V and 8 bases from J, with 9 bases between. The CDR3 DNA sequence: TGCGCCAGCAGTGAGTCGCGGGGAACTACGCAGTATTTT. Translation: CASSESRGTTQYF.

This clone was counted at least ten times. V and J are TRBV5-1 and TRBJ1-5; TRBD1 agrees at 8 bases. CDR3 length equals 15 residues. Germline trimming cut 0 bases from V and 5 bases from J; bases unmatched to any gene: 4. Germline values: CDR1 SGHRS, CDR2 YFSETQ. As DNA, the CDR3 is TGCGCCAGCAGCTTGGGAGTGACAGGGGATCAGCCCCAGCATTTT. Translated, it gives CASSLGVTGDQPQHF.

The chain links TRBV30 to TRBJ1-1; tentative D call: TRBD1 (5 bases). Looked up from germline, CDR1 is GTSNPN and CDR2 is SVGIG (reference sequence). The V and J ends lost 4 bases and 0 bases respectively, with 15 bases between them. CDR3 length equals 15 residues. The CDR3 coding sequence is TGTGCCTGGACCCCTCGGGCAGGGCTGAACACTGAAGCTTTCTTT. The encoded protein is CAWTPRAGLNTEAFF.

The rearrangement links TRBV27 to TRBJ1-4, with 7 bases aligning to TRBD1. In germline, CDR1 is MNHEY, CDR2 SMNVEV (reference sequence). J gave up 12 bases and V 0 bases, and 4 bases lay outside the gene matches. The CDR3 spans 13 residues. CDR3 nucleotides: TGTGCCAGCAGTTTATCGAGGGGGCTAGAACTGTTTTTT. It codes for CASSLSRGLELFF.

The chain recombines TRBV5-1 with TRBJ2-4; 8 bases match TRBD2. The CDR3 has 17 residues. Germline CDR1 is SGHRS and CDR2 is YFSETQ. With 0 bases clipped from V and 0 bases from J, the junction kept 5 bases outside the gene matches. CDR3 in amino acids: CASSLAAGDLAKNIQYF. The DNA for the CDR3 is TGCGCCAGCAGCTTGGCAGCGGGGGACTTAGCCAAAAACATTCAGTACTTC.

The chain couples TRBV5-1 to TRBJ2-5; 7 nucleotides agree with TRBD2. This CDR3 region has 16 residues. Trimming removed 0 bases from V and 1 base from J; junction bases left unmatched: 6. Germline-derived CDR1 and CDR2 are SGHRS and YFSETQ. As DNA, the CDR3 is TGCGCCAGCAGCTTGGGGGGGGGTCCCACCCAAGAGACCCAGTACTTC. It encodes CASSLGGGPTQETQYF.

The chain uses TRBV9 and TRBJ2-5; D possibly corresponds to TRBD2 (6 bases). V was pared by 0 bases and J by 3 bases, with 9 bases between. Germline values: CDR1 SGDLS, CDR2 YYNGEE. The CDR3 has 14 residues. The CDR3: CASSVGLAKETQYF. The CDR3, as DNA: TGTGCCAGCAGCGTAGGGCTAGCGAAAGAGACCCAGTACTTC.

The gene calls are TRBV19 and TRBJ1-2; possible D gene TRBD1, 5 bases. Germline V gives CDR1 LNHDA, CDR2 SQIVND (reference sequence). V lost 3 bases and J 7 bases, leaving 21 bases between the germline ends. The CDR3 runs to 16 residues. CDR3: CASSIQVTLRGSGYTF. In DNA, the CDR3 is TGTGCCAGTAGTATTCAGGTGACATTAAGGGGCTCTGGCTACACCTTC.

The CDR3 region has the DNA TGTGCCAGTAGTACGTTAGCGGGTCAAGAGACCCAGTACTTC. Protein product: CASSTLAGQETQYF. This chain links TRBV19 with TRBJ2-5, with 7 bases fitting TRBD2. CDR3 length equals 14 residues. The junction had 4 bases not matched to a gene; V was cut back by 4 bases and J by 2 bases. The V gene's germline CDR1 is LNHDA and CDR2 SQIVND (reference sequence). The entire variable domain, with the rest obtained from reference TRBV19 and TRBJ2-5, is as follows: DGGITQSPKYLFRKEGQNVTLSCEQNLNHDAMYWYRQDPGQGLRLIYYSQIVNDFQKGDIAEGYSVSREKKESFPLTVTSAQKNPTAFYLCASSTLAGQETQYFGPGTRLLVL.

The chain employs TRBV15 and TRBJ2-5; 8 bases align to TRBD2. The CDR3 consists of 20 residues. J was trimmed by 2 bases and V by 3 bases; bases with no gene match: 20. Looked up from germline, CDR1 is LNHNV and CDR2 is YYDKDF (reference sequence). CDR3 in amino acids: CATSRRPSYSGRRGQETQYF. The CDR3 nucleotides are TGTGCCACCAGCAGGAGACCTTCTTACAGCGGGAGAAGAGGGCAAGAGACCCAGTACTTC.

The J gene is TRBJ2-7, the V gene TRBV6-6; a weak D match, TRBD2 (6 bases). CDR3 length equals 13 residues. CDR1 and CDR2 (germline): MNHNY, SVGAGI (reference sequence). The V gene lost 8 bases and the J gene lost 4 bases, with 15 bases spanning the gap. The CDR3 DNA reads TGTGCCAGCGCGGCACAAGGAGGGTACGAGCAGTACTTC. It is translated as CASAAQGGYEQYF.

CDR3 sequence reads: CASQTGNEQYF. The CDR3 DNA reads TGTGCCAGTCAGACAGGGAACGAGCAGTACTTC. V is TRBV6-5 and J is TRBJ2-7, with TRBD1 matching 7 bases. This CDR3 region has 11 residues. The germline V gene encodes CDR1 MNHEY and CDR2 SVGAGI. With 9 bases clipped from V and 5 bases from J, the junction kept 4 bases outside the gene matches.

The V gene is TRBV5-1, the J gene TRBJ2-7, with 9 nucleotides matching TRBD1. Per the germline V gene, CDR1 is SGHRS and CDR2 is YFSETQ. Losses at the gene ends were 0 bases for V and 2 bases for J; bases not matched to a gene: 6. The length of the CDR3 is 16 residues. CDR3 region: CASSLGRGTGTYEQYF. In DNA form, the CDR3 reads TGCGCCAGCAGCTTGGGCAGAGGGACAGGGACCTACGAGCAGTACTTC.

The rearrangement links TRBV4-1 to TRBJ1-1; D unresolved. From germline, CDR1 is MGHRA and CDR2 YSYEKL. The CDR3 runs 15 residues. The germline V and J ends were trimmed by 5 bases and 2 bases, with 15 bases remaining between them. The CDR3 reads CASSGSGIKNTEAFF. As DNA, the CDR3 is TGCGCCAGCAGCGGGTCCGGGATCAAAAACACTGAAGCTTTCTTT.

Here the CDR3 reads CASSYADRGPVGYTF. DNA for the CDR3: TGTGCCAGCAGTTACGCGGACAGGGGGCCTGTTGGCTACACCTTC. V and J are TRBV6-5 and TRBJ1-2; 11 bases line up with TRBD1. CDR3 length: 15 amino acids. The ends lost 2 bases at V and 7 bases at J; junction bases unmatched: 6. Germline V gene sequence: CDR1 MNHEY, CDR2 SVGAGI.

The gene calls are TRBV19 and TRBJ2-1; 8 nucleotides match TRBD1. With V trimmed by 10 bases and J by 7 bases, 12 bases remained unmatched. Germline V CDR1 and CDR2: LNHDA, SQIVND (reference sequence). The CDR3 length is 14 residues. CDR3 sequence: CATSPGGASNEQFF. CDR3 coding DNA: TGTGCCACCTCCCCAGGGGGCGCCTCAAATGAGCAGTTCTTC.

This clone was seen a handful of times. The V gene is TRBV5-1, the J gene TRBJ2-7; D possibly corresponds to TRBD1 (6 bases). Germline lookup yields CDR1 SGHRS and CDR2 YFSETQ. The length of the CDR3 is 13 residues. V was clipped by 1 base and J by 7 bases, with 12 bases between them. CDR3 nucleotide sequence: TGCGCCAGCAGCTTGCCAGGGGCGAGGGAGCAGTACTTC. This gives the protein CASSLPGAREQYF. Drawing the rest from reference TRBV5-1 and TRBJ2-7, the complete variable domain is KAGVTQTPRYLIKTRGQQVTLSCSPISGHRSVSWYQQTPGQGLQFLFEYFSETQRNKGNFPGRFSGRQFSNSRSEMNVSTLELGDSALYLCASSLPGAREQYFGPGTRLTVT.

The chain combines TRBV7-2 with TRBJ2-3; 8 nucleotides agree with TRBD1. Germline V lookup: CDR1 SGHTA, CDR2 FQGNSA. The CDR3 totals 13 residues. V was pared by 5 bases and J by 4 bases, with 2 bases of the junction left unmatched. CDR3 protein: CASSKQGADTQYF. CDR3 DNA: TGTGCCAGCAGCAAACAGGGGGCAGATACGCAGTATTTT.

This clone was detected once. The rearrangement uses TRBV18 and TRBJ2-7; 10 bases align to TRBD1. This CDR3 spans 15 amino acids. V was clipped by 3 bases and J by 3 bases; unmatched bases: 5. CDR1 is KGHSH, CDR2 LQKENI, per germline. Written as DNA, the CDR3 is TGTGCCAGCTCACCCGGACAGGGGGTCGTCTACGAGCAGTACTTC. It codes for CASSPGQGVVYEQYF. The whole variable domain, remainder taken from reference TRBV18 and TRBJ2-7, is NAGVMQNPRHLVRRRGQEARLRCSPMKGHSHVYWYRQLPEEGLKFMVYLQKENIIDESGMPKERFSAEFPKEGPSILRIQQVVRGDSAAYFCASSPGQGVVYEQYFGPGTRLTVT.

Here the CDR3 reads CSVGGGAGLYEQYF. The CDR3 bases are TGCAGCGTTGGAGGGGGCGCCGGCCTCTACGAGCAGTACTTC. The V gene is TRBV29-1, the J gene TRBJ2-7; 7 positions agree with TRBD1. This CDR3 contains 14 residues. Germline V gene data show CDR1 as SQVTM and CDR2 as ANQGSEA. The ends lost 4 bases at V and 3 bases at J; junction bases unmatched: 9.

This clone appeared once. The chain links TRBV2 to TRBJ2-1; 11 positions match TRBD1. V lost 3 bases, J lost 6 bases, and 4 bases stayed unmatched. CDR3 size: 15 residues. CDR1 SNHLY and CDR2 FYNNEI come from the germline V gene. DNA for the CDR3: TGTGCCAGCAGTGACGGACAGGGGGCTAGCAATGAGCAGTTCTTC. This translates into CASSDGQGASNEQFF.

The chain uses TRBV21-1 and TRBJ1-5; TRBD1, the table's D call, lacks a check against the DNA. TRBV21-1 is a pseudogene segment. This CDR3 has 14 amino acids. The CDR3 sequence: CASSTQNSNQPQHF. The CDR3 DNA reads TGTGCCAGCAGCACCCAAAATAGCAATCAGCCCCAGCATTTT.